The sample holds one count of the clone carrying this T cell receptor (beta chain). Sequencing was performed with immunoSEQ multiplex PCR; in TCRdb, only in-frame clones are kept and a portion is missing. The data contain around 36,000 clones, around 90% of them seen just once; the ten biggest clones take up 13%. This sample is part of a study of T cell changes during pregnancy in multiple sclerosis. V shed 3 bases, J shed 4 bases, and the junction held 5 bases outside the gene matches. Germline CDR1 reads SQVTM; CDR2 reads ANQGSEA. The CDR3 length is 14 residues. Sequenced here: CD8+ T cells from peripheral blood mononuclear cells, sampled in the first trimester of pregnancy. The chain uses TRBV29-1 and TRBJ2-2; 7 bases align to TRBD1. This receptor was obtained from a female donor with multiple sclerosis, enrolled in a pregnancy study. CDR3 residues: CSVDTGQSTGELFF. DNA for the CDR3: TGCAGCGTTGATACGGGACAGAGCACCGGGGAGCTGTTTTTT.